One and the same sample provided the 21 T cell receptor beta chains below, sequenced in a study of blood T cell repertoires in COVID-19. Libraries were prepared by immunoSEQ multiplex PCR; TCRdb keeps only in-frame clonotypes and omits some of them. The profile covers about 250,000 clones, with approximately 91% appearing a single time and just under 0.8% taken by the ten largest. Material for sequencing was peripheral blood. The source is a woman aged 25 to 45 with acute or convalescent COVID-19.

The chain employs TRBV6-2 or TRBV6-3 and TRBJ2-6; TRBD2 matches at 7 bases. This CDR3 has 16 residues. Germline V CDR1 and CDR2: MNHEY, SVGEGT. Trimming took 2 bases from V and 3 from J; bases not matched to a gene: 4. DNA of the CDR3: TGTGCCAGCAGTTACATTTCGGGAGGTGGGGCCAACGTCCTGACTTTC. Encoded protein: CASSYISGGGANVLTF.

This chain uses TRBV19 with TRBJ1-4; TRBD1 aligns across 10 bases. The V segment lost 5 bases and the J segment 8 bases; nucleotides outside the gene matches: 11. Germline CDR1 and CDR2: LNHDA and SQIVND (reference sequence). The CDR3 covers 16 residues. The CDR3 region is CASSSWTGGMGEKLFF. As DNA, the CDR3 is TGTGCCAGTAGTTCATGGACAGGGGGTATGGGCGAAAAACTGTTTTTT.

Only a few counts were recorded for this clone. The rearrangement links TRBV7-9 to TRBJ1-4, with unresolved D. CDR1 is SEHNR and CDR2 is FQNEAQ in the germline V gene (reference sequence). The CDR3 covers 15 residues. With 5 bases removed from V and 3 bases from J, the gap between germline ends came to 13 bases. CDR3 in amino acids: CASSEGTGANEKLFF. CDR3 coding DNA: TGTGCCAGCAGCGAGGGAACCGGAGCTAATGAAAAACTGTTTTTT.

The chain links TRBV5-6 to TRBJ1-2; D ambiguous. The V and J ends lost 1 base and 4 bases respectively, with 11 bases between them. Germline V gene data show CDR1 as SGHDT and CDR2 as YYEEEE. CDR3 length equals 14 residues. DNA of the CDR3: TGTGCCAGCAGCTTGCCGGCAGGTGCCTATGGCTACACCTTC. Protein sequence: CASSLPAGAYGYTF.

This clone was counted a few times. The V call is TRBV27, the J call TRBJ2-7, with D possibly being TRBD1 (5 bases). The CDR3 contains 15 residues. Looked up from germline, CDR1 is MNHEY and CDR2 is SMNVEV (reference sequence). V was clipped by 2 bases and J by 3 bases, with 14 bases between them. This CDR3 reads CASSLVGQGGYEQYF. CDR3 bases: TGTGCCAGCAGTTTAGTTGGCCAGGGTGGCTACGAGCAGTACTTC.

J is TRBJ1-5 and V is TRBV6-2 or TRBV6-3; 9 bases match TRBD1. CDR1 and CDR2 from the germline V gene are MNHEY and SVGEGT. The CDR3 is 17 amino acids. The V and J ends lost 0 bases and 1 base, in that order; junction bases with no gene match: 4. The CDR3 reads CASSYSTGQGSNQPQHF. In DNA, the CDR3 is TGTGCCAGCAGTTACTCGACTGGACAGGGGAGCAATCAGCCCCAGCATTTT.

The chain has TRBV11-3 and TRBJ2-7; the D is unclear. Germline V CDR1 and CDR2: SGHNT, YENEEA. V lost 1 base and J lost 5, with 9 bases in between. The CDR3 is 13 residues long. Written as DNA, the CDR3 is TGTGCCAGCAGCTTAGCCACGGTCAACGAGCAGTACTTC. It encodes CASSLATVNEQYF.

The V call is TRBV7-8, the J call TRBJ1-2; possible D gene TRBD1, 6 bases. The germline V and J ends were trimmed by 1 base and 5 bases, with 11 bases remaining between them. The CDR3 has 14 residues. Germline values: CDR1 SGHVS, CDR2 FQNEAQ. CDR3 loop: CASSLGTTGYGYTF. CDR3 DNA: TGTGCCAGCAGCTTAGGAACGACAGGATATGGCTACACCTTC.

In this sample, this clone turned up once. The chain combines TRBV11-2 with TRBJ2-2; the D is unclear. This CDR3 has 14 residues. With 3 bases removed from V and 3 bases from J, the gap between germline ends came to 8 bases. The V gene's germline CDR1 is SGHAT and CDR2 FQNNGV. As DNA, the CDR3 is TGTGCCAGCAGCTTTAGTGTAGACACCGGGGAGCTGTTTTTT. Protein sequence: CASSFSVDTGELFF.

The chain links TRBV30 to TRBJ2-3; 9 bases are a match to TRBD1. The V gene end was trimmed by 3 bases and the J gene end by 4 bases; junction bases not matched to a gene: 11. The CDR3 sequence is 16 residues long. Germline assignment: CDR1 GTSNPN and CDR2 SVGIG (reference sequence). The CDR3 region has the DNA TGTGCCTGGAGGTCCCAGGACAGGGGAATGGCAGATACGCAGTATTTT. It yields the protein CAWRSQDRGMADTQYF. The full variable domain, with the rest looked up from reference TRBV30 and TRBJ2-3, is SQTIHQWPATLVQPVGSPLSLECTVEGTSNPNLYWYRQAAGRGLQLLFYSVGIGQISSEVPQNLSASRPQDRQFILSSKKLLLSDSGFYLCAWRSQDRGMADTQYFGPGTRLTVL.

The V and J genes are TRBV29-1 and TRBJ1-2; TRBD1 agrees at 11 bases. Germline-derived CDR1 and CDR2 are SQVTM and ANQGSEA. The CDR3 has 17 residues. The V gene end was trimmed by 6 bases and the J gene end by 2 bases; junction bases not matched to a gene: 14. The CDR3 DNA reads as TGCAGCGTCGTAATGGGGACAGGGGGTATTGGAAACTATGGCTACACCTTC. Translating it yields CSVVMGTGGIGNYGYTF.

The chain recombines TRBV6-5 with TRBJ2-4; 7 bases match TRBD1. CDR1 MNHEY and CDR2 SVGAGI come from the germline V gene. The CDR3 extends over 16 amino acids. V was pared by 4 bases and J by 7 bases, with 13 bases of the junction left unmatched. The CDR3 coding sequence is TGTGCCAGCAGTTCGCGCTCTTCGACAGGGCTGAACATTCAGTACTTC. Its protein is CASSSRSSTGLNIQYF.

The chain has TRBV18 and TRBJ2-7, with TRBD2 matching 7 bases. V gave up 0 bases and J gave up 5 bases; unmatched junction bases: 7. This CDR3 is 15 amino acids long. CDR1 KGHSH and CDR2 LQKENI come from the germline V gene. The CDR3 here is CASSPPGGSIDEQYF. In nucleotides, the CDR3 is TGTGCCAGCTCACCACCAGGCGGGAGTATCGACGAGCAGTACTTC.

CDR3 sequence: CAWGRGGVQETQYF. The DNA of the CDR3 is TGTGCCTGGGGGCGTGGCGGGGTTCAAGAGACCCAGTACTTC. The chain links TRBV30 to TRBJ2-5; tentatively, D is TRBD2 (6 bases). Germline V gene sequence: CDR1 GTSNPN, CDR2 SVGIG (reference sequence). Trimming cost V 5 bases and J 2 bases, with 15 bases left between them. This CDR3 region has 14 residues.

This rearrangement joins TRBV15 to TRBJ2-4, with TRBD2 as a possible D gene (5 bases). The germline V gene has CDR1 LNHNV and CDR2 YYDKDF (reference sequence). Trimming left V 1 base short and J 4 bases short, with 8 bases between. The CDR3 length is 14 residues. CDR3 residues: CATSRVSGKNIQYF. The DNA of the CDR3 is TGTGCCACCAGCAGAGTATCGGGGAAAAACATTCAGTACTTC.

V gene TRBV12-5 combines with J gene TRBJ1-5; 9 nucleotides line up with TRBD1. This CDR3 region has 19 residues. Germline-derived CDR1 and CDR2 are LGHNT and FRNRAP. Trimming took 3 bases from V and 0 from J; bases not matched to a gene: 12. The CDR3 region is CASGFYRDRDFYSNQPQHF. DNA of the CDR3: TGTGCTAGTGGTTTCTACCGGGACAGGGACTTCTATAGCAATCAGCCCCAGCATTTT. The variable domain in full, completed from reference TRBV12-5 and TRBJ1-5, reads DARVTQTPRHKVTEMGQEVTMRCQPILGHNTVFWYRQTMMQGLELLAYFRNRAPLDDSGMPKDRFSAEMPDATLATLKIQPSEPRDSAVYFCASGFYRDRDFYSNQPQHFGDGTRLSIL.

CDR3 amino acids: CASSASGTSGIPPFF. In nucleotides, the CDR3 is TGTGCCAGCAGCGCATCCGGGACTAGTGGGATCCCTCCGTTCTTC. The V gene is TRBV7-2, the J gene TRBJ2-1, with 8 bases lining up with TRBD2. This CDR3 has 15 residues. The trim removed 5 bases at V and 15 bases at J, leaving 18 bases unmatched. Per germline, CDR1 SGHTA and CDR2 FQGNSA.

The chain combines TRBV7-9 with TRBJ2-3, with D possibly being TRBD1 (6 bases). V was cut by 1 base and J by 2 bases, with 10 bases left in between. The V gene's germline CDR1 is SEHNR and CDR2 FQNEAQ (reference sequence). CDR3 length: 15 amino acids. CDR3 nucleotide sequence: TGTGCCAGCAGCTTAGGAGGGGGAGTCACAGATACGCAGTATTTT. It yields the protein CASSLGGGVTDTQYF.

The chain links TRBV7-2 to TRBJ1-4; D possibly corresponds to TRBD1 (6 bases). This CDR3 has 18 residues. V gave up 1 base and J gave up 6 bases, with 21 bases separating them. The germline gives CDR1 SGHTA, CDR2 FQGNSA. The CDR3, as DNA: TGTGCCAGCAGCTTAGTTCCAGGGGAAACCAACACGGATGAAAAACTGTTTTTT. It is translated as CASSLVPGETNTDEKLFF.

The CDR3 sequence is CASGLSGGNEQFF. The CDR3 DNA sequence: TGTGCTAGTGGTTTGTCAGGAGGCAATGAGCAGTTCTTC. The V gene is TRBV12-5, the J gene TRBJ2-1, with D tentatively TRBD2 (5 bases). The V and J ends lost 2 bases and 6 bases respectively, with 8 bases between them. Germline CDR1 LGHNT, CDR2 FRNRAP. This CDR3 region has 13 residues.

The gene calls are TRBV5-1 and TRBJ2-1, with a possible D match to TRBD2 (6 bases). Trimming removed 3 bases from V and 1 base from J, with 11 bases in between. The germline V gene has CDR1 SGHRS and CDR2 YFSETQ. The CDR3 runs 15 residues. The chain's CDR3 is CASSWGTGSYNEQFF. DNA for the CDR3: TGCGCCAGCAGCTGGGGGACTGGTTCCTACAATGAGCAGTTCTTC.